The next 19 T cell receptor beta chains were all read from a single sample in a study of blood T cell repertoires in COVID-19. The assay was immunoSEQ multiplex PCR, and TCRdb's table has in-frame clones only and misses some. Of around 100,000 clones listed, roughly 86% are singletons. Sequencing was carried out using peripheral blood. Every receptor here comes from a man between 40 and 49 years old with acute or convalescent COVID-19.

This chain links TRBV3-1 (or the pseudogene TRBV3-2) with TRBJ1-2, with D uncertain. Between the trimmed V and J ends, which lost 2 bases and 3 bases, there was a span of 7 bases. CDR1 is LGHDT and CDR2 is YNNKEL in the germline V gene (reference sequence). The CDR3 spans 13 residues. The CDR3: CASSQSRDYGYTF. CDR3 coding DNA: TGTGCCAGCAGCCAATCGAGGGACTATGGCTACACCTTC.

This clone came up once. The V call is TRBV9, the J call TRBJ2-5; TRBD2 might be the D (7 bases). Between the trimmed V and J ends, which lost 5 bases and 5 bases, there was a span of 22 bases. In germline, CDR1 is SGDLS, CDR2 YYNGEE. The length of the CDR3 is 16 residues. The CDR3 DNA reads TGTGCCAGCAGTCAGTACGCGGGGGCGGGGGAGGAGACCCAGTACTTC. Translated: CASSQYAGAGEETQYF.

V gene TRBV19 combines with J gene TRBJ2-3; the D gene is possibly TRBD1 (5 bases). The germline gives CDR1 LNHDA, CDR2 SQIVND (reference sequence). The germline V and J ends were trimmed by 3 bases and 3 bases, with 10 bases remaining between them. The length of the CDR3 is 14 residues. The CDR3 protein is CASSMSRTTDTQYF. Written as DNA, the CDR3 is TGTGCCAGTAGTATGTCCAGGACAACAGATACGCAGTATTTT.

The chain links TRBV4-2 to TRBJ1-2, with 11 bases lining up with TRBD1. The length of the CDR3 is 17 residues. The ends lost 4 bases at V and 4 bases at J; junction bases unmatched: 11. Looked up from germline, CDR1 is LGHNA and CDR2 is YNFKEQ. CDR3 sequence: CASSPLGQGALGYGYTF. The DNA for the CDR3 is TGTGCCAGCAGCCCATTAGGACAGGGGGCGTTAGGCTATGGCTACACCTTC.

J is TRBJ1-5 and V is TRBV4-1; the D is unclear. CDR3 length: 19 amino acids. V was trimmed by 0 bases and J by 0 bases, leaving 18 bases between them. CDR1 is MGHRA, CDR2 YSYEKL, per germline. The CDR3 region has the DNA TGCGCCAGCAGCCAAGAGTGGAGCGCACAAACCTTTAGCAATCAGCCCCAGCATTTT. Protein sequence: CASSQEWSAQTFSNQPQHF.

The J gene is TRBJ2-5, the V gene TRBV6-6; TRBD2 matches at 7 bases. Germline values: CDR1 MNHNY, CDR2 SVGAGI (reference sequence). Trimming at V came to 7 bases and at J to 3 bases, leaving 5 bases not matched to a gene. The CDR3 has 13 amino acids. Written as DNA, the CDR3 is TGTGCCAGCATTCCTAGCGGTGAAGAGACCCAGTACTTC. Protein sequence: CASIPSGEETQYF.

For this clone: The sample carries other DNA sequences with the same CDR3. The chain is built from TRBV11-2 and TRBJ1-1, with D hard to call. Germline V gene sequence: CDR1 SGHAT, CDR2 FQNNGV. Trimming took off 0 bases at V and 3 bases at J, with 5 bases between the two ends. The CDR3 sequence is 13 residues long. As DNA, the CDR3 is TGTGCCAGCAGCTTAGATCGCGACACTGAAGCTTTCTTT. This gives the protein CASSLDRDTEAFF.

There are a few counts of this clone. The chain has TRBV2 and TRBJ2-7; 7 bases are shared with TRBD1. J was trimmed by 2 bases and V by 3 bases; bases with no gene match: 4. Germline values: CDR1 SNHLY, CDR2 FYNNEI. This CDR3 spans 14 amino acids. The DNA of the CDR3 is TGTGCCAGCAGTGAGGACAGGAGCACCTACGAGCAGTACTTC. Translation: CASSEDRSTYEQYF.

The rearrangement links TRBV18 to TRBJ2-7, with 9 bases identical to TRBD1. This CDR3 has 14 amino acids. With 3 bases clipped from V and 7 bases from J, the junction kept 7 bases outside the gene matches. Germline CDR1 KGHSH, CDR2 LQKENI. This chain's CDR3 is CASSPGTGPLEQYF. The DNA of the CDR3 is TGTGCCAGCTCACCGGGGACAGGGCCCTTAGAGCAGTACTTC.

The chain is built from TRBV5-1 and TRBJ2-1; 8 positions match TRBD2. This CDR3 spans 18 amino acids. With 0 bases clipped from V and 1 base from J, the junction kept 9 bases outside the gene matches. Germline V CDR1 and CDR2: SGHRS, YFSETQ. DNA for the CDR3: TGCGCCAGCAGCTTGGCCCCGCGGGGGGTCCCATCCTACAATGAGCAGTTCTTC. It translates to CASSLAPRGVPSYNEQFF.

The chain couples TRBV9 to TRBJ2-1; 8 bases fit TRBD2. V trimming: 6 bases; J trimming: 3 bases; junction bases outside the gene matches: 5. The germline V gene encodes CDR1 SGDLS and CDR2 YYNGEE. The CDR3 length is 14 residues. CDR3 DNA sequence: TGTGCCAGCAAGCCGCGGGAGGACTACAATGAGCAGTTCTTC. This encodes CASKPREDYNEQFF.

This chain connects TRBV30 to TRBJ1-5; 8 bases agree with TRBD1. J gave up 2 bases and V 5 bases, and 2 bases lay outside the gene matches. The length of the CDR3 is 13 residues. CDR1 is GTSNPN, CDR2 SVGIG, per germline (reference sequence). CDR3 protein: CAWDRGGNQPQHF. The CDR3 DNA reads as TGTGCCTGGGACAGGGGTGGCAATCAGCCCCAGCATTTT.

CDR3: CASSYSSLAVQETQYF. The DNA of the CDR3 is TGTGCCAGCAGTTACTCGTCGCTAGCGGTTCAAGAGACCCAGTACTTC. This chain uses TRBV6-5 with TRBJ2-5; TRBD2 matches 7 bases. Germline-derived CDR1 and CDR2 are MNHEY and SVGAGI. CDR3 length: 16 residues. The junction had 6 bases not matched to a gene; V was cut back by 0 bases and J by 2 bases.

The genes are TRBV9 and TRBJ2-2; D perhaps matches TRBD2 (6 bases). Germline CDR1 is SGDLS and CDR2 is YYNGEE. V gave up 4 bases and J gave up 0 bases, with 10 bases separating them. The CDR3 covers 15 residues. The CDR3 is CASSRDWTNTGELFF. The CDR3 DNA is TGTGCCAGCAGCCGGGACTGGACGAACACCGGGGAGCTGTTTTTT.

The V and J genes are TRBV5-8 and TRBJ2-6, with D uncertain. V lost 0 bases to trimming and J lost 5 bases, with 9 bases between them. The CDR3 length is 15 residues. In germline, CDR1 is SGHTS, CDR2 YDEGEE. Here the CDR3 reads CASSLALGRANVLTF. The CDR3 region has the DNA TGTGCCAGCAGCTTGGCCCTAGGAAGGGCCAACGTCCTGACTTTC. Supplemented by reference TRBV5-8 and TRBJ2-6, the full variable domain reads EAGVTQSPTHLIKTRGQQATLRCSPISGHTSVYWYQQALGLGLQFLLWYDEGEERNRGNFPPRFSGRQFPNYSSELNVNALELEDSALYLCASSLALGRANVLTFGAGSRLTVL.

The chain links TRBV6-2 or TRBV6-3 to TRBJ2-2, with D tentatively TRBD2 (7 bases). Looked up from germline, CDR1 is MNHEY and CDR2 is SVGEGT. The CDR3 consists of 15 residues. V was shortened by 4 bases and J by 5 bases, with 14 bases between the two germline ends. The CDR3 DNA sequence: TGTGCCAGCAGTTTAAGGGGGGGAAGGACCGGGGAGCTGTTTTTT. Residues: CASSLRGGRTGELFF.

This clone is a singleton in its sample. V and J are TRBV30 and TRBJ1-2, with D unresolved. Germline V gene sequence: CDR1 GTSNPN, CDR2 SVGIG (reference sequence). V lost 1 base, J lost 0 bases, and 6 bases lay in between. This CDR3 comprises 13 residues. The CDR3 region is CAWSAGANYGYTF. The CDR3 DNA sequence: TGTGCCTGGAGTGCGGGAGCTAACTATGGCTACACCTTC.

The chain employs TRBV9 and TRBJ1-2; D call uncertain. The CDR3 is 13 amino acids. Trimming shortened V by 5 bases and J by 2 bases, and 10 bases separated the two germline ends. CDR1 SGDLS and CDR2 YYNGEE come from the germline V gene. In DNA form, the CDR3 reads TGTGCCAGCAGTCGTACGGGGAACTATGGCTACACCTTC. Translation gives CASSRTGNYGYTF. Drawing the rest from reference TRBV9 and TRBJ1-2, the complete variable domain is DSGVTQTPKHLITATGQRVTLRCSPRSGDLSVYWYQQSLDQGLQFLIQYYNGEERAKGNILERFSAQQFPDLHSELNLSSLELGDSALYFCASSRTGNYGYTFGSGTRLTVV.

The V call is TRBV4-3, the J call TRBJ2-1; 8 bases match TRBD2. This CDR3 is 15 amino acids long. The V gene end was trimmed by 5 bases and the J gene end by 1 base; junction bases not matched to a gene: 4. Germline CDR1 reads LGHNA; CDR2 reads YSLEER. CDR3 in DNA: TGCGCCAGCAGCTTCGGGGGGGCGTCCTACAATGAGCAGTTCTTC. Translated, it gives CASSFGGASYNEQFF.